This T cell receptor (beta chain) was sequenced during a study of CD8 T cells in Susac syndrome. Study-wide results and caveats: That the number of individuals in its TCR sequencing and HLA analysis was relatively small was acknowledged by the study.

CD8+ and CD4+ T cells from blood underwent TCR beta sequencing. Matched for age and sex, the controls were healthy donors. Worth noting for this clonotype: Its antigen is currently unknown.

V lost 2 bases to trimming and J lost 3 bases, with 12 bases between them. CDR3 length: 15 amino acids. From germline, CDR1 is SGHDN and CDR2 FVKESK. RNA amounts of roughly 0.45 to 1 ug underwent reverse transcription with random hexamers. A multiplex approach, immunoSEQ multiplex PCR, amplified TCR beta CDR3 across 54 Vbeta and 13 Jbeta. MiXCR was run by TCRdb on the immunoSEQ multiplex PCR reads, yielding one entry per CDR3 protein. The repertoire holds under 200,000 distinct CDR3 sequences, with approximately 93% as singletons. The receptor comes from a human donor in good health. The chain couples TRBV14 to TRBJ2-3; possible D gene TRBD2, 5 bases. Input material: CD4+ T cells from PBMCs. CDR3 sequence (DNA): TGTGCCAGCAGCCAATGGGCGTCGGGGACAGATACGCAGTATTTT. Protein sequence: CASSQWASGTDTQYF.